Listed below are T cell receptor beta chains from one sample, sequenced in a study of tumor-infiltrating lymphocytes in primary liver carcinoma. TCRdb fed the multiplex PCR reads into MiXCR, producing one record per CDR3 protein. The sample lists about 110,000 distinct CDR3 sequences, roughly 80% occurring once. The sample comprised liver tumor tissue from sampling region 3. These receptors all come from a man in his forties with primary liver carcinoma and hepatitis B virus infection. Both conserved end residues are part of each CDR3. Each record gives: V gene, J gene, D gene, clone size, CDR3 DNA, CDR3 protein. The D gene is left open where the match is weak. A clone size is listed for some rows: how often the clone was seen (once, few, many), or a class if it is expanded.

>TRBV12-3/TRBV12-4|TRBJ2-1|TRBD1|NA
TGTGTCAGCTCCGGGACAGGGGTGGTTTATGTACAGTTCTTC
CVSSGTGVVYVQFF
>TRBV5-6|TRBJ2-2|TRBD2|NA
TGTGCCAGTGGCTTATGGGGACTAGTGCGGACAACCGGGGAGCTGTTTTTT
CASGLWGLVRTTGELFF
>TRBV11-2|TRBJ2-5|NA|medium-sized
TGTGCCAGCAGCCCCACGGGCCAGCAGGTGGGGAAAGAGACCCAGTACTTC
CASSPTGQQVGKETQYF
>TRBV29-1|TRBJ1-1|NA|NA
TGTAGCGCCTACAAGGGCACTGAAGCTTTCTTT
CSAYKGTEAFF
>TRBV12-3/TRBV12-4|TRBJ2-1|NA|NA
TGTGTCAGCAGTGACAGGAATGAGCGGTTCTTC
CVSSDRNERFF
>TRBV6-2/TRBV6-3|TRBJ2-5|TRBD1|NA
TGTGCCAGCAGTGCCCCGACAGGGACCCAGACCCAGTACTTC
CASSAPTGTQTQYF
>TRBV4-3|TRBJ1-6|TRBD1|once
TGCCCCAGCAGCCAAGATCTCCAAGGACAGGGGTCGTCCTATAATTCACCACTCCACTTT
CPSSQDLQGQGSSYNSPLHF
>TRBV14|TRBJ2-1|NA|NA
TGTGCCAGCAGTGCCATACCGGGATGGGTAGACAATGAGCAGTTATTC
CASSAIPGWVDNEQLF
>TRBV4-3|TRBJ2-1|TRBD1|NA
TGCGCCAGCAGCCAAGATGGGGGACAGGGGAACAATGAGCAGTTCTTC
CASSQDGGQGNNEQFF
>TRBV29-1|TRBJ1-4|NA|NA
TGCAGCGTTGAGGGGACAAGGGATAATGAAAAACTGATTTTT
CSVEGTRDNEKLIF
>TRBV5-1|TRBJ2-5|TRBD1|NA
TGCGCCAGCAGCTTGGGGACAGGGCCCGGAGAGACCCGGTACTTC
CASSLGTGPGETRYF
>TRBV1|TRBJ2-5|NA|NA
TGCACAAGCAGTCACGACGTACAAGAGACCCAGTACTTC
CTSSHDVQETQYF
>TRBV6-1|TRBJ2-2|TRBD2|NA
TGTGCAAGCAGTGTGACTAGCGGGAGGGCCTGCGGGGAGCTGTTTTTT
CASSVTSGRACGELFF
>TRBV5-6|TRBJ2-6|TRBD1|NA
TGTGCCAACATCTTGGCCCGGACAGGGAAGGCTGGGGCCAACGTCCTGACTTTC
CANILARTGKAGANVLTF
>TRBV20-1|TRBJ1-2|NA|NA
TGCAGTGCTAGGGAAGGGACTAACTATGGCTACACCTTC
CSAREGTNYGYTF
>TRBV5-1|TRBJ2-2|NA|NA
TGCACCAGCCGAGGTTCTAACACCGGGGAGCTGTTTTTT
CTSRGSNTGELFF
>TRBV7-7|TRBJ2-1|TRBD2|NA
TGTGCTAGCAGCCCTTGGACTAGCGGGGGCGAGCAGTTCTTC
CASSPWTSGGEQFF
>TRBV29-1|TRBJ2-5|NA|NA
TGCAGCGTGGCGGGGTGGGGCCAAGAGACCCAGTACTTC
CSVAGWGQETQYF
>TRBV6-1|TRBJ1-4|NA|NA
TGTACCAACGCTATTGGTACAACTAATGAAAAACTGTTTTTT
CTNAIGTTNEKLFF
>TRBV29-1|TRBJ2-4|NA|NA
TGCAGCGTTGGGGCATTAAGCATTCAGTACTTC
CSVGALSIQYF
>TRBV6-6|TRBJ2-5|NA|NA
TGTGCCAGCATCCCTGTCGCGAAGACCCAGTACTTC
CASIPVAKTQYF
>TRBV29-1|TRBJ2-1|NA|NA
TGCAGCGGTGTTGGTCTGAGGGACAACGAGCAGTTCTTC
CSGVGLRDNEQFF
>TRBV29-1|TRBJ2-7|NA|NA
TGCAGCGTTGAAGGAAGTGCACATGGCTCTCTCCTCGGGAAGTACTTC
CSVEGSAHGSLLGKYF
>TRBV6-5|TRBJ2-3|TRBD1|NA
TGTGCCGGCAGTCGGACAGGGGGCACAGATAAGCAGTATTTT
CAGSRTGGTDKQYF
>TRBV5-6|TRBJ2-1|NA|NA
TGTGCCAGCAGCTTGGGACTAGGGGCTACCGATGAGCAGATCTTC
CASSLGLGATDEQIF
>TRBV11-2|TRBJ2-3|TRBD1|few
TGTACCAGCAGCCCCCTGACAGGGGGCACCGATACGCAGTATTTT
CTSSPLTGGTDTQYF
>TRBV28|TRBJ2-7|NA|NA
TGTGCCAGGAGCACTCCGGGGAAGCAGTACTTC
CARSTPGKQYF
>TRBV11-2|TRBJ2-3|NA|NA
TGTGCCAGCAGCTTAGATCCGGGGGAGACCAGCGCAGATGCGCAGTATTTT
CASSLDPGETSADAQYF
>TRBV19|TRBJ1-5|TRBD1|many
TGTGCCAGTACCAGGGACAGCCTTGTTCAGCCCCAGCATTTT
CASTRDSLVQPQHF
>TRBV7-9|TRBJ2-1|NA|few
TGTACTAGCAGCTCGGAGCGTGGTGAGCAGTTCTTC
CTSSSERGEQFF
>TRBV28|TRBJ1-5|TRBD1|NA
TGTACCAGCAGTACCGGTAGACAGGGGAGCAATCAGCCCCAGGATTTT
CTSSTGRQGSNQPQDF
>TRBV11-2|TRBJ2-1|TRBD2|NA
TGTACCAGCAGTTATCTAGCGGGAGGCGCCAATGAGCAGTTCTTC
CTSSYLAGGANEQFF
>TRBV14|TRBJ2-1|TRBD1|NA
TGTGCCAGCAGCCTAGAGGATCAGGGGACAGGGTACGATGAGCAGTTCTTC
CASSLEDQGTGYDEQFF
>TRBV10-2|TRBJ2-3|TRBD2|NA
TGTGCCAGCAATGAGTCAAAGGCGGGAGTGGATACGCAGTATTTT
CASNESKAGVDTQYF
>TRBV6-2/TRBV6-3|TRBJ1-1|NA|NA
TGTGCCAGCAGTACAAGCTACATGAACACTGAAGCTTTCTTT
CASSTSYMNTEAFF
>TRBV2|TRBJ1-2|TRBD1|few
TGTGCCAGCAGGGATACTGGGACAGTATATAGCTACACCTTC
CASRDTGTVYSYTF
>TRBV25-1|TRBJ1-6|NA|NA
TGTGCCAGCAGTGGACAGCCTGATTCACCCCTCCACTTT
CASSGQPDSPLHF
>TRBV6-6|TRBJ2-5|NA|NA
TGTGCCACCAGTCACAAAGAGACCCAGTACTTC
CATSHKETQYF
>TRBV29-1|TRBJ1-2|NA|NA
TGCAGCGCAGGACAGTGCAACTGTGGCTACACCTTC
CSAGQCNCGYTF
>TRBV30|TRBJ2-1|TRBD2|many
TGTGCCTGGAGTAGCGGGAGGTGGTTAAATGAGCAGTTCTTC
CAWSSGRWLNEQFF
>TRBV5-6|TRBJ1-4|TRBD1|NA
TGTGCCAGCAGCTTGGAATGGACAGGAGAATCCAATAATGTAAAACTGTTTTTT
CASSLEWTGESNNVKLFF
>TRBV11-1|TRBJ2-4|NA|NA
TGCGCCAGCAGCTTTCCCCGGACTAACGGGACCAAAAACATTCAGCACTTC
CASSFPRTNGTKNIQHF
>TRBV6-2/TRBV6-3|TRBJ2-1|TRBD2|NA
TGTGCCAGCAGCCCACTAGCGAGAGCTCTCAATGAGCAGTTCTTC
CASSPLARALNEQFF
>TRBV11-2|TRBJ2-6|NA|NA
TGTGCCAGCAGACCAAGGAGAGTGTGGACTGGGGCCAACATCCTGACTTTC
CASRPRRVWTGANILTF
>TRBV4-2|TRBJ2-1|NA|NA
TGTGCTAGCAGCCAAGATGGTGGCTGGGCAAATAGGGAGCAGTTCTTC
CASSQDGGWANREQFF
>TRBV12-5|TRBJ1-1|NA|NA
TGTGTTAGTGGTCGCGGCCTTTCAGGGAGCACTGAAGCTTTCTTC
CVSGRGLSGSTEAFF
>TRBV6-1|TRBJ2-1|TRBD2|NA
TGTGCCGGCAGTGCTCAACTAGCGGGAGTTAATGAGCAGTTCTTC
CAGSAQLAGVNEQFF
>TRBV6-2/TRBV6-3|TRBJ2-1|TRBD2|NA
TGTACCAGCAGTCGACGACTACTAGCGGCCAATGAGCAGTTATTC
CTSSRRLLAANEQLF
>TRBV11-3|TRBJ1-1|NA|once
TGTGCCGGCAGCTTAGAAAGGGATATTAAAGCTTTCTTT
CAGSLERDIKAFF
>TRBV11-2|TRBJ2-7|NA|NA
TGTGCCTGCAGTCCCTGGGGCCACGAGCAGTACTTC
CACSPWGHEQYF
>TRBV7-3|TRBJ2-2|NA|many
TGTGCCAGCAGCTTAGGGACCGGGGAGCTGTTTTTT
CASSLGTGELFF
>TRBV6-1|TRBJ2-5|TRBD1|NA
TGTGCCAGCAGTGAAGAGGAAGGGACAGGCCAAGAGACCTACTACTTC
CASSEEEGTGQETYYF
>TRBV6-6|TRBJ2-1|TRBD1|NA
TGTGCCACCAGTTACACAGGGGGCACGGGCCGCCACTACAATGAGCAGTTCTTC
CATSYTGGTGRHYNEQFF